Listed below are T cell receptor beta chains from one sample, sequenced in a study of tumor-infiltrating lymphocytes in primary liver carcinoma. TCRdb redid the calling of the multiplex PCR reads with MiXCR, one entry per CDR3 protein. The sample has more than 95,000 distinct CDR3 sequences, approximately 80% seen once. The sequenced sample was liver tumor tissue from sampling region 3. The receptors were gathered from a man aged 40-49 years with primary liver carcinoma and hepatitis B virus infection. Each CDR3 is given with its conserved first and last residue. A D gene is named only where the DNA matches it firmly. Clone size is not always given. Where it is, it says once, few, many or a class for expanded clones.

cdr3_nt: TGCAGCGTTGGGTCAGTAAGGGACACTCAGTACTTC
cdr3_aa: CSVGSVRDTQYF
v_call: TRBV29-1
clone_size: once
j_call: TRBJ2-4
d_call: NA

cdr3_nt: TGTGCCAGCAGCTTAGATCAGGGAGGAGGTTACAGCTTC
cdr3_aa: CASSLDQGGGYSF
v_call: TRBV11-2
clone_size: once
j_call: TRBJ1-2
d_call: NA

cdr3_nt: TGTGCCAGCAGGCCCGTGTTAGGGTTAGCCAAAAACACTCAGTACTTC
cdr3_aa: CASRPVLGLAKNTQYF
v_call: TRBV28
clone_size: once
j_call: TRBJ2-4
d_call: NA

cdr3_nt: TGTGCCAGCAGCTTAGCAATGAGGAGAGGGAGCACAGATACGCAGTATTTT
cdr3_aa: CASSLAMRRGSTDTQYF
v_call: TRBV11-2
clone_size: NA
j_call: TRBJ2-3
d_call: NA

cdr3_nt: TGCGCCAGCAGCTTGGACGCAACTCGGGGCACAGATACGCAGTATTTC
cdr3_aa: CASSLDATRGTDTQYF
v_call: TRBV5-1
clone_size: NA
j_call: TRBJ2-3
d_call: NA

cdr3_nt: TGTACCAGCAGCCGGAGCGGGACAGAGATCCAGTACTTC
cdr3_aa: CTSSRSGTEIQYF
v_call: TRBV12-3/TRBV12-4
clone_size: NA
j_call: TRBJ2-5
d_call: NA

cdr3_nt: TGTGTAAGCAGCAGCTGGGTACCAAATCTCTCTGGGGCCAACGTCCTGACTTTC
cdr3_aa: CVSSSWVPNLSGANVLTF
v_call: TRBV11-2
clone_size: NA
j_call: TRBJ2-6
d_call: NA

cdr3_nt: TGCAGCGTTCATGGAGAGGGGGCAGAAAAAATTCAGTACTTC
cdr3_aa: CSVHGEGAEKIQYF
v_call: TRBV29-1
clone_size: NA
j_call: TRBJ2-4
d_call: TRBD1

cdr3_nt: TGTGCCAGCAGCCAAGGGCGGGTCGGGGAGCAGTTCTTC
cdr3_aa: CASSQGRVGEQFF
v_call: TRBV7-8
clone_size: NA
j_call: TRBJ2-1
d_call: NA

cdr3_nt: TGTGTCAGCAGCTCTGGCCAGCTCTACGAGCAGTATTTC
cdr3_aa: CVSSSGQLYEQYF
v_call: TRBV11-2
clone_size: NA
j_call: TRBJ2-7
d_call: NA

cdr3_nt: TGTGTCAGCAGCCATAGGGGTACAAGGGCCGAACAGTACTTC
cdr3_aa: CVSSHRGTRAEQYF
v_call: TRBV14
clone_size: NA
j_call: TRBJ2-7
d_call: NA

cdr3_nt: TGCAGCGTTGCCCCCGGGTTCCAAGTGACCCAGTACTTT
cdr3_aa: CSVAPGFQVTQYF
v_call: TRBV29-1
clone_size: once
j_call: TRBJ2-5
d_call: NA

cdr3_nt: TGCGCCAGCATCCAGGGGTTAAACACTGAAGCTTTCTTT
cdr3_aa: CASIQGLNTEAFF
v_call: TRBV11-2
clone_size: NA
j_call: TRBJ1-1
d_call: NA

cdr3_nt: TGTGCCGGCAGTGAGGGGACTTGCGGTCTCTACGAGCAGTACTTC
cdr3_aa: CAGSEGTCGLYEQYF
v_call: TRBV6-1
clone_size: NA
j_call: TRBJ2-7
d_call: NA

cdr3_nt: TGTGCCAGCAGTGAACTCCGGAACCAAAACATTCAGTACTTC
cdr3_aa: CASSELRNQNIQYF
v_call: TRBV2
clone_size: NA
j_call: TRBJ2-4
d_call: NA

cdr3_nt: TGTGCCACCGGTGATGTGGCCGAGCAGTACTTC
cdr3_aa: CATGDVAEQYF
v_call: TRBV24-1
clone_size: NA
j_call: TRBJ2-7
d_call: NA

cdr3_nt: TGTGCCATCAGCTTGGTTTTAGGAGCGGGAGTATGGGAGCAGTATTTC
cdr3_aa: CAISLVLGAGVWEQYF
v_call: TRBV5-5
clone_size: NA
j_call: TRBJ2-7
d_call: TRBD2

cdr3_nt: TGCAGCGTTGAAAGGACAGGGGACACAAATACGCAGTATTTT
cdr3_aa: CSVERTGDTNTQYF
v_call: TRBV29-1
clone_size: NA
j_call: TRBJ2-3
d_call: TRBD1

cdr3_nt: TGTGCCAGGAGCTTAACAGGGGGCACCGAAGCTTTCTTT
cdr3_aa: CARSLTGGTEAFF
v_call: TRBV7-8
clone_size: NA
j_call: TRBJ1-1
d_call: TRBD1

cdr3_nt: TGTGCCAACAGGACAACCGGGGCCAGCGTCCTGACTTTC
cdr3_aa: CANRTTGASVLTF
v_call: TRBV6-1
clone_size: NA
j_call: TRBJ2-6
d_call: NA

cdr3_nt: TGTGCCAACAGGGGGAGGCGATCCTACGATCAGTACTTC
cdr3_aa: CANRGRRSYDQYF
v_call: TRBV11-1
clone_size: NA
j_call: TRBJ2-7
d_call: TRBD1

cdr3_nt: TGTGCCAGCGGCTTGCAGGGGTTTTCAGGCGCCTGGAAGCTGTTTTTT
cdr3_aa: CASGLQGFSGAWKLFF
v_call: TRBV11-2
clone_size: NA
j_call: TRBJ2-2
d_call: NA

cdr3_nt: TGTGCCATCACGATGGCACCGAATCAGTCCCAGCATTTT
cdr3_aa: CAITMAPNQSQHF
v_call: TRBV6-1
clone_size: NA
j_call: TRBJ1-5
d_call: NA

cdr3_nt: TGCAGCCCAGGACAGGGTCCCAATGAGCAGTTCTTC
cdr3_aa: CSPGQGPNEQFF
v_call: TRBV29-1
clone_size: NA
j_call: TRBJ2-1
d_call: TRBD1

cdr3_nt: TGCAGCGGTGCGACAGGCAGTGATACCGGGGAGTTGTTTTTT
cdr3_aa: CSGATGSDTGELFF
v_call: TRBV29-1
clone_size: few
j_call: TRBJ2-2
d_call: NA

cdr3_nt: TGTGTCAGCAGCTCTGGACAGGGGGATAATCAGCCCCATCATTTT
cdr3_aa: CVSSSGQGDNQPHHF
v_call: TRBV11-2
clone_size: NA
j_call: TRBJ1-5
d_call: TRBD1

cdr3_nt: TGTGACAACAGCAGGGATCTAGGGGACATTCAGTACTTC
cdr3_aa: CDNSRDLGDIQYF
v_call: TRBV5-5
clone_size: NA
j_call: TRBJ2-4
d_call: NA

cdr3_nt: TGTGCCAGCAGCTTGGATCGAGCTGGGGCCAACGTCCCGACTTTC
cdr3_aa: CASSLDRAGANVPTF
v_call: TRBV11-1
clone_size: once
j_call: TRBJ2-6
d_call: NA

cdr3_nt: TGTGCCAGCAGCGGGGGGCCAGGAGCGGAAAACTCCTACGAGCAGTACTTC
cdr3_aa: CASSGGPGAENSYEQYF
v_call: TRBV5-4
clone_size: once
j_call: TRBJ2-7
d_call: NA

cdr3_nt: TGCAGCGTTGGGACTAGCGCGGCGAACACTGGGGAGCCGTCTTTT
cdr3_aa: CSVGTSAANTGEPSF
v_call: TRBV29-1
clone_size: NA
j_call: TRBJ2-2
d_call: TRBD2

cdr3_nt: TGTGCCAGCAGGAAGACGCCGAACACTGAAGCTTTCTTT
cdr3_aa: CASRKTPNTEAFF
v_call: TRBV12-3/TRBV12-4
clone_size: many
j_call: TRBJ1-1
d_call: NA

cdr3_nt: TGTGCCAGCAGCTTAACTGGGTTCAAGCAGTACTTC
cdr3_aa: CASSLTGFKQYF
v_call: TRBV11-2
clone_size: many
j_call: TRBJ2-7
d_call: NA

cdr3_nt: TGTGCGAGCAGCCCTCACCCGAACAGAACTAACTATGGCTACACCTTC
cdr3_aa: CASSPHPNRTNYGYTF
v_call: TRBV5-5
clone_size: few
j_call: TRBJ1-2
d_call: NA

cdr3_nt: TGTGCCAGCAGTTACTCGTCCCGGGACTGCACGGATACGCAGTATTTT
cdr3_aa: CASSYSSRDCTDTQYF
v_call: TRBV6-2/TRBV6-3
clone_size: NA
j_call: TRBJ2-3
d_call: NA

cdr3_nt: TGTGCCAGCAGCTCCCCGCTTAGCGGGAGCTACGAGCAGTACTTC
cdr3_aa: CASSSPLSGSYEQYF
v_call: TRBV7-2
clone_size: few
j_call: TRBJ2-7
d_call: TRBD2

cdr3_nt: TGTGCATGGAGCCAATACAGGGGGCGCGGGAGGATAGTCAAAAACATTCAGTACTTC
cdr3_aa: CAWSQYRGRGRIVKNIQYF
v_call: TRBV30
clone_size: once
j_call: TRBJ2-4
d_call: NA